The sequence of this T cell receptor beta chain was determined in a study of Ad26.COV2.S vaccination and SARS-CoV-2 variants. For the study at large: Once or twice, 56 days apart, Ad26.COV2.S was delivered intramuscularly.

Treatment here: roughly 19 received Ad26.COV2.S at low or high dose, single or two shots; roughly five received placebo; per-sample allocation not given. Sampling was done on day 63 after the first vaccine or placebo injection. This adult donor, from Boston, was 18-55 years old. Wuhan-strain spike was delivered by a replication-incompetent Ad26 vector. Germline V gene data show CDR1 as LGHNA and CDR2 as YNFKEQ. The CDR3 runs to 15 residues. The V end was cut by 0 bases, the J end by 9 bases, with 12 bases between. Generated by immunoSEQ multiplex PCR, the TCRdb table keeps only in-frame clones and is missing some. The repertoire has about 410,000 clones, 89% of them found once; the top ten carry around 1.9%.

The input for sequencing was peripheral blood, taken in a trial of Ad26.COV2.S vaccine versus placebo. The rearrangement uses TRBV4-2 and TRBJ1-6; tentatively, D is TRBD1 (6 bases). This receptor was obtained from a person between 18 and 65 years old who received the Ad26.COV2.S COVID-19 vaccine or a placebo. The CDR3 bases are TGTGCCAGCAGCCAAGATTCGCCAGGGGTTTCACCCCTCCACTTT. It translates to CASSQDSPGVSPLHF.